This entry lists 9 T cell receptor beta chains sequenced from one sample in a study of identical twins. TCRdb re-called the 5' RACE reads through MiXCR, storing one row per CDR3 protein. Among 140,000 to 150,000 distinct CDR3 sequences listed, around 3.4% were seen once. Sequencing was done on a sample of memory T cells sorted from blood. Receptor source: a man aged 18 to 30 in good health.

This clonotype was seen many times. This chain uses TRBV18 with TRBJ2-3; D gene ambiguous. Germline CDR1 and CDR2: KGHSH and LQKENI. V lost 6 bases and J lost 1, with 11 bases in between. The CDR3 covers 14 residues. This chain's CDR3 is CASSPVGGTDTQYF. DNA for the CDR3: TGTGCCAGCTCCCCGGTTGGAGGCACAGATACGCAGTATTTT.

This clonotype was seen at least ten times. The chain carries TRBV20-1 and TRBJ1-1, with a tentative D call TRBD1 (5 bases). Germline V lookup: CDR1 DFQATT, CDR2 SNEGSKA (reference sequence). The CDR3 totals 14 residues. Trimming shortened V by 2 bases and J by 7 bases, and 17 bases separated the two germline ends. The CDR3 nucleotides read TGCAGTGCTAGATTAAGGCGAGGGGCCTTTGAAGCTTTCTTT. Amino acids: CSARLRRGAFEAFF.

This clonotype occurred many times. CDR3 in DNA: TGTGCCATCAGTGAGCCCGGGACTAGCGTGGAAGAGCAGTACTTC. This sequence encodes CAISEPGTSVEEQYF. V and J are TRBV10-3 and TRBJ2-7, with TRBD2 identical over 10 bases. This CDR3 comprises 15 residues. The V gene end was trimmed by 2 bases and the J gene end by 7 bases; junction bases not matched to a gene: 8. Germline V gives CDR1 ENHRY, CDR2 SYGVKD.

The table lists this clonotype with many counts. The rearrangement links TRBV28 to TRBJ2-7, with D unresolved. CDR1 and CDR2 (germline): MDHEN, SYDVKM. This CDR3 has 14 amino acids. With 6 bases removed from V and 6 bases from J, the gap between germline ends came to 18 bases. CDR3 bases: TGTGCCAGCAGGCCACCGGGCCGAGCCAGCGAGCAGTACTTC. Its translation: CASRPPGRASEQYF.

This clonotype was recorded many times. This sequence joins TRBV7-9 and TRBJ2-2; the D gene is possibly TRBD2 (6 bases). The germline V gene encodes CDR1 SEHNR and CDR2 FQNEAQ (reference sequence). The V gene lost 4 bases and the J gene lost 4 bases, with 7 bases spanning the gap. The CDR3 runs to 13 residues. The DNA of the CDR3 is TGTGCCAGCAGCTGGGACTCCACCGGGGAGCTGTTTTTT. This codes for CASSWDSTGELFF.

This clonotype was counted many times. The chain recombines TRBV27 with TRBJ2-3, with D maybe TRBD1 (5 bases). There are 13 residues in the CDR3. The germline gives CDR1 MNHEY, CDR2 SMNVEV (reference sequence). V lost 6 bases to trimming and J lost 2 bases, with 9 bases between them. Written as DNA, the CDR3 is TGTGCCAGCAGGGGGCACGACACAGATACGCAGTATTTT. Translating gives CASRGHDTDTQYF.

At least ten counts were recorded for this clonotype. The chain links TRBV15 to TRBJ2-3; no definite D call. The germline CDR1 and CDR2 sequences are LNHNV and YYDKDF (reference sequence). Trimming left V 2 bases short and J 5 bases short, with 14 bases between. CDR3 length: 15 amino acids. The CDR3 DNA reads TGTGCCACCAGCAGACTAGGACCCTCGAGAGATACGCAGTATTTT. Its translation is CATSRLGPSRDTQYF.

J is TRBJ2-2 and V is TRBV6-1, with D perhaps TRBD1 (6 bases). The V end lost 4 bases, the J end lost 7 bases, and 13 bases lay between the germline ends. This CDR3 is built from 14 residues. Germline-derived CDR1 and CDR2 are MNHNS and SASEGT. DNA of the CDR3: TGTGCCAGCAGTGGGCTTGGGGGCTACGGGGAGCTGTTTTTT. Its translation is CASSGLGGYGELFF.

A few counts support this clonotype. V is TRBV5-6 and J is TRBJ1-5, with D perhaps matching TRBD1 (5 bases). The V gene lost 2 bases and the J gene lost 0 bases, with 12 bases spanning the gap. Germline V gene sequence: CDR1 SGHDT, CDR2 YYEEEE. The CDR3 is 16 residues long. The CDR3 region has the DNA TGTGCCAGCAGCTTATATCCAGGGAATAGCAATCAGCCCCAGCATTTT. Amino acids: CASSLYPGNSNQPQHF. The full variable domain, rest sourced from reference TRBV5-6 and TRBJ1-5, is DAGVTQSPTHLIKTRGQQVTLRCSPKSGHDTVSWYQQALGQGPQFIFQYYEEEERQRGNFPDRFSGHQFPNYSSELNVNALLLGDSALYLCASSLYPGNSNQPQHFGDGTRLSIL.